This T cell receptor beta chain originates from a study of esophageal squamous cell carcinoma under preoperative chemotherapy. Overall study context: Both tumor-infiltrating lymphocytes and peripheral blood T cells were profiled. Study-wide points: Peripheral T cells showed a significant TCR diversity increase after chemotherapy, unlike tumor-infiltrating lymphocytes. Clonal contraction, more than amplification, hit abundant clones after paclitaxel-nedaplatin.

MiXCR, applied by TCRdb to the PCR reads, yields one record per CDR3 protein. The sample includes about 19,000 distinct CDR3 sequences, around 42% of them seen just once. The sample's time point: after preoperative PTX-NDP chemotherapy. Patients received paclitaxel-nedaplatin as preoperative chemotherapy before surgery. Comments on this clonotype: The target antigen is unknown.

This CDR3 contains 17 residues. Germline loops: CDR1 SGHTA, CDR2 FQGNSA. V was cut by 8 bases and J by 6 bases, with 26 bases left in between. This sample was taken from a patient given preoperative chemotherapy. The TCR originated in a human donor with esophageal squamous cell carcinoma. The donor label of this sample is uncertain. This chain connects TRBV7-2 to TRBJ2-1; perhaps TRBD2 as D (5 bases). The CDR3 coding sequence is TGTGCCAGCTCCTCGGCCCTTGCCTCGGGATCGGGCAATGAGCAGTTCTTC. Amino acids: CASSSALASGSGNEQFF. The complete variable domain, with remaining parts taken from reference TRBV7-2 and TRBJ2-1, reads GAGVSQSPSNKVTEKGKDVELRCDPISGHTALYWYRQSLGQGLEFLIYFQGNSAPDKSGLPSDRFSAERTGGSVSTLTIQRTQQEDSAVYLCASSSALASGSGNEQFFGPGTRLTVL.